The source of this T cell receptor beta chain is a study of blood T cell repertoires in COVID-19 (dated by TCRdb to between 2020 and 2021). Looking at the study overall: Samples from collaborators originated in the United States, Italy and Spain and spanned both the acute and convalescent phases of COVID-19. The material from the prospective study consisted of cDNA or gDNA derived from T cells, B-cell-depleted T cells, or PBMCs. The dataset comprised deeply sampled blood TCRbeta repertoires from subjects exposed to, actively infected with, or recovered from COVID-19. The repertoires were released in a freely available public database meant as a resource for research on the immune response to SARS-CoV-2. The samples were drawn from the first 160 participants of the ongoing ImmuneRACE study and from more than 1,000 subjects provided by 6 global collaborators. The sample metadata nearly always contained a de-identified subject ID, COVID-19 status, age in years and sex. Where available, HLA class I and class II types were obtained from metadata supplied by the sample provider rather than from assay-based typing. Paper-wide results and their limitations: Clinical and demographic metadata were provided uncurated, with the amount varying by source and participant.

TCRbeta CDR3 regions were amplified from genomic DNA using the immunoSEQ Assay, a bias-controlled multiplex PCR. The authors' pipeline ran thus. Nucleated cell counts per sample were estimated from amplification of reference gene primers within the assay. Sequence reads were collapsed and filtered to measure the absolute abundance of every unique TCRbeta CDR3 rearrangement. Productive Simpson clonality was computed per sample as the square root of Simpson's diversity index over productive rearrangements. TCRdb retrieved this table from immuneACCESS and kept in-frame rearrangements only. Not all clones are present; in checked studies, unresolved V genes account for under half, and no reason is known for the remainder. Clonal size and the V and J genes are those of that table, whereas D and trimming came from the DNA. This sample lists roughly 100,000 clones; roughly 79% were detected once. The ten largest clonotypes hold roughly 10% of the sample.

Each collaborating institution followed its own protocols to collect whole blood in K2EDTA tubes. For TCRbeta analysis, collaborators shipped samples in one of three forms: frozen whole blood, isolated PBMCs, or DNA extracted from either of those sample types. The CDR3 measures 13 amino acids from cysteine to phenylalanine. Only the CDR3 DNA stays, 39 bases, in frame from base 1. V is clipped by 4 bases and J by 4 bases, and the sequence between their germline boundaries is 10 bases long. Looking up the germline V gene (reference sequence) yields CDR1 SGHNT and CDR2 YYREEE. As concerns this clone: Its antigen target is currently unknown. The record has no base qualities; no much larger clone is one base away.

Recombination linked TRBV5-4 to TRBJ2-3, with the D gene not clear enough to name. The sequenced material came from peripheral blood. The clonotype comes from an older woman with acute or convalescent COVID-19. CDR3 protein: CASSLASADTQYF. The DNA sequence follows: TGTGCCAGCAGCCTGGCATCAGCAGATACGCAGTATTTT.